This TCR beta chain was identified during a study of T cells after yellow fever vaccination. TCRdb passed the 5' RACE reads through MiXCR, listing each CDR3 protein once. The table includes approximately 550,000 distinct CDR3 sequences, 15% to 20% detected once. Here the sequenced sample was PBMCs, taken 15 days after the yellow fever booster vaccination. This clonotype was obtained from a young man who received the YFV17D yellow fever vaccine.

CDR3 in DNA: TGTGCCAGCAGCTCGACCTCCTCGGGAGGGCGTAATGAGCAGTTCTTC. Translation gives CASSSTSSGGRNEQFF. The chain is built from TRBV7-2 and TRBJ2-1, with TRBD2 matching 8 bases. The V segment lost 4 bases and the J segment 7 bases; nucleotides outside the gene matches: 12. CDR1 is SGHTA and CDR2 is FQGNSA in the germline V gene. The CDR3 spans 16 residues.